This TCR beta chain was retrieved from a study of radiotherapy plus CTLA-4 blockade in lung cancer. Study context: In less than 20% of patients, objective responses were seen; around 34% had disease control.

This clone was recorded once. Its antigen is not identified. Assay used: immunoSEQ multiplex PCR; TCRdb lists only in-frame clones, some missing. This sample has tens of thousands of clones, with 84% found just once. Study outcomes and limitations: Expansion in blood of tumor-derived TCR clones was seen after radiotherapy plus ipilimumab. The authors reported that early blood T cell clone dynamics, with interferon-beta, best predicted response.

Germline V lookup: CDR1 MNHNY, CDR2 SVGAGI (reference sequence). CDR3 length: 13 residues. The V segment lost 8 bases and the J segment 8 bases; nucleotides outside the gene matches: 7. The chain employs TRBV6-6 and TRBJ2-1; TRBD2 matches 9 bases. The sample in question was peripheral blood, obtained from a patient treated with radiotherapy plus ipilimumab. The receptor comes from a human donor with non-small cell lung cancer whose response to radiotherapy plus ipilimumab could not be evaluated. The CDR3 region has the DNA TGTGCCAGCCTGCAAGCGGGAGGCGATGAGCAGTTCTTC. Its protein product is CASLQAGGDEQFF.